The rows below give T cell receptor beta chains drawn from one sample of a study of graft-versus-host responses after intestinal transplantation. Some clones are missing from TCRdb's copy, which holds only in-frame ones; the method was immunoSEQ multiplex PCR. In the table there are about 6,900 clones, 24% of which are singletons. This material consisted of alloreactive CD8+ T cells from a mixed lymphocyte reaction culture, taken before transplantation. The receptors stem from a human patient who was an organ donor for intestinal transplantation. The CDR3 runs from the conserved cysteine through the conserved F or W. The order of the fields is CDR3 DNA, CDR3 protein, clone size, J gene, D gene, V gene. The D gene is left open where the match is weak. Only some rows state a clone size, as once, few, many or a class for expanded clones.

CDR3nt: TGTGCCAGCAGTCCGGGGACACTTTACGAGCAGTACTTC; CDR3aa: CASSPGTLYEQYF; abundance: .; j_gene: TRBJ2-7; d_gene: .; v_gene: TRBV7-3
CDR3nt: TGTGCCAGCAGCTTAGTTTGGATCTACGAGCAGTACTTC; CDR3aa: CASSLVWIYEQYF; abundance: few; j_gene: TRBJ2-7; d_gene: .; v_gene: TRBV7-2
CDR3nt: TGTGCCAGCAGCCACGGGACTAGCGGGGGCCCCAGCACAGATACGCAGTATTTT; CDR3aa: CASSHGTSGGPSTDTQYF; abundance: few; j_gene: TRBJ2-3; d_gene: TRBD2; v_gene: TRBV7-3
CDR3nt: TGTGCCAGCAGCCGGACAGGGGCAGGCTACAATGAGCAGTTCTTC; CDR3aa: CASSRTGAGYNEQFF; abundance: .; j_gene: TRBJ2-1; d_gene: TRBD1; v_gene: TRBV7-3
CDR3nt: TGTGCCAGCAGCACTAAAGTGAGGGCGGGTCACTCCTACGAGCAGTACTTC; CDR3aa: CASSTKVRAGHSYEQYF; abundance: .; j_gene: TRBJ2-7; d_gene: .; v_gene: TRBV7-3
CDR3nt: TGTGCCAGCAGCGCAACCGGGACAGTTTCGCCGGGTGGCTACGAGCAGTACTTC; CDR3aa: CASSATGTVSPGGYEQYF; abundance: .; j_gene: TRBJ2-7; d_gene: TRBD1; v_gene: TRBV9
CDR3nt: TGCGCCAGCAGCCGCTATCACCAGAACCGAAAGACCTATGGCTACACCTTC; CDR3aa: CASSRYHQNRKTYGYTF; abundance: .; j_gene: TRBJ1-2; d_gene: .; v_gene: TRBV4-1
CDR3nt: TGCGCCAGCAGCATCCTAGCGGGTTTCTCCTACGAGCAGTACTTC; CDR3aa: CASSILAGFSYEQYF; abundance: medium-sized; j_gene: TRBJ2-7; d_gene: TRBD2; v_gene: TRBV5-1
CDR3nt: TGTGCCAGCAGCCCGCAGCGCCCCGGGACAAGGCCTAACTATGGCTACACCTTC; CDR3aa: CASSPQRPGTRPNYGYTF; abundance: medium-sized; j_gene: TRBJ1-2; d_gene: .; v_gene: TRBV7-9
CDR3nt: TGTGCCAGCAGCGCCCCCGATGACAGCCCCAACTACGAGCAGTACTTC; CDR3aa: CASSAPDDSPNYEQYF; abundance: few; j_gene: TRBJ2-7; d_gene: .; v_gene: TRBV11-1
CDR3nt: TGTGCCATCAGAGTCTATTGGGGTGAGCAGTTCTTC; CDR3aa: CAIRVYWGEQFF; abundance: few; j_gene: TRBJ2-1; d_gene: .; v_gene: TRBV10-3
CDR3nt: TGTGCCATCACCCGGGGAGACGAGCAGTACTTC; CDR3aa: CAITRGDEQYF; abundance: .; j_gene: TRBJ2-7; d_gene: .; v_gene: TRBV10-3
CDR3nt: TGTGCCAGCAGCGTGACAGGGGACTACGAGCAGTACTTC; CDR3aa: CASSVTGDYEQYF; abundance: .; j_gene: TRBJ2-7; d_gene: TRBD1; v_gene: TRBV28
CDR3nt: TGTGCCAGCAGCTTACATGTAGTCGGCACAGATACGCAGTATTTT; CDR3aa: CASSLHVVGTDTQYF; abundance: few; j_gene: TRBJ2-3; d_gene: .; v_gene: TRBV7-2
CDR3nt: TGTGCCAGCAGCTTAGGGGGGGGGTTGGGGCCGCCCTACGAGCAGTACTTC; CDR3aa: CASSLGGGLGPPYEQYF; abundance: .; j_gene: TRBJ2-7; d_gene: TRBD2; v_gene: TRBV7-2
CDR3nt: TGTGCCAGCAGCCAAGGGTTTATTAGCTTGGCCTACGAGCAGTACTTC; CDR3aa: CASSQGFISLAYEQYF; abundance: .; j_gene: TRBJ2-7; d_gene: .; v_gene: TRBV4-2
CDR3nt: TGCGCTAGCAGCTTGGAACTAGTCAGCACAGATACGCAGTATTTT; CDR3aa: CASSLELVSTDTQYF; abundance: .; j_gene: TRBJ2-3; d_gene: .; v_gene: TRBV5-1
CDR3nt: TGTGCCAGCAGTTCGACCGCCGGCGGTTACTACGAGCAGTACTTC; CDR3aa: CASSSTAGGYYEQYF; abundance: .; j_gene: TRBJ2-7; d_gene: .; v_gene: TRBV28
CDR3nt: TGTGCCAGCAGCTCATCGGGTAGCGGGGATTACGAGCAGTACTTC; CDR3aa: CASSSSGSGDYEQYF; abundance: medium-sized; j_gene: TRBJ2-7; d_gene: TRBD2; v_gene: TRBV13
CDR3nt: TGTGCCAGTAGTATAGGGGACAACTCCTACGAGCAGTACTTC; CDR3aa: CASSIGDNSYEQYF; abundance: .; j_gene: TRBJ2-7; d_gene: .; v_gene: TRBV19
CDR3nt: TGTGCCAGCAGGAATCAATTAGCTACATTGCATCATCAGCCCCAGCATTTT; CDR3aa: CASRNQLATLHHQPQHF; abundance: once; j_gene: TRBJ1-5; d_gene: .; v_gene: TRBV21-1
CDR3nt: TGTGCCAGCAGCAATGGGACTAGCGGGGACTCCTACGAGCAGTACTTC; CDR3aa: CASSNGTSGDSYEQYF; abundance: medium-sized; j_gene: TRBJ2-7; d_gene: .; v_gene: TRBV21-1
CDR3nt: TGCGCCAGCAGCCAAGATTACCCGGGCGAGGGGTATAGCAATCAGCCCCAGCATTTT; CDR3aa: CASSQDYPGEGYSNQPQHF; abundance: medium-sized; j_gene: TRBJ1-5; d_gene: .; v_gene: TRBV4-3
CDR3nt: TGTGCCAGCAGTGAAGAGTCTTTCGGTTTTAGTGAAAAACTGTTTTTT; CDR3aa: CASSEESFGFSEKLFF; abundance: .; j_gene: TRBJ1-4; d_gene: .; v_gene: TRBV6-1
CDR3nt: TGTGCCAGCAGCGTAGACAGCTCCTACGAGCAGTACTTC; CDR3aa: CASSVDSSYEQYF; abundance: medium-sized; j_gene: TRBJ2-7; d_gene: .; v_gene: TRBV9